These T cell receptor beta chains were read from a single sample in a study of blood T cell repertoires in COVID-19. The table came from immunoSEQ multiplex PCR; TCRdb's copy has only in-frame clones and leaves some out. Here the sample spans a few hundred thousand clones, around 87% being singletons. Sequencing was performed on peripheral blood. These receptors came from a woman in her fifties or sixties who had recovered from COVID-19. CDR3s include the opening cysteine and the closing phenylalanine or tryptophan. Fields, in order: CDR3 protein, CDR3 DNA, V gene, clone size, J gene, D gene. The D gene is left open where the match is weak. Size is omitted from some rows. Given values are once, few, many or a class for expanded clones.

cdr3_aa: CASSLWAGGQPQHF
cdr3_nt: TGTGCCAGCAGTTTGTGGGCTGGTGGGCAGCCCCAGCATTTT
v_call: TRBV28
clone_size: .
j_call: TRBJ1-5
d_call: .

cdr3_aa: CASSLDPGSNQPQHF
cdr3_nt: TGTGCCAGCAGCTTAGATCCCGGTAGCAATCAGCCCCAGCATTTT
v_call: TRBV11-2
clone_size: .
j_call: TRBJ1-5
d_call: .

cdr3_aa: CASSFWTVLSNQPQHF
cdr3_nt: TGTGCCAGCAGCTTTTGGACAGTTCTAAGCAATCAGCCCCAGCATTTT
v_call: TRBV5-6
clone_size: .
j_call: TRBJ1-5
d_call: .

cdr3_aa: CASSTTGSSYNEQFF
cdr3_nt: TGTGCCAGCAGTACCACAGGGAGCTCCTACAATGAGCAGTTCTTC
v_call: TRBV9
clone_size: .
j_call: TRBJ2-1
d_call: .

cdr3_aa: CASSLNSATEAFF
cdr3_nt: TGTGCCAGTAGTCTAAACAGTGCCACTGAAGCTTTCTTT
v_call: TRBV19
clone_size: .
j_call: TRBJ1-1
d_call: .

cdr3_aa: CAGGQSNEKLFF
cdr3_nt: TGTGCCGGGGGACAGTCTAATGAAAAACTGTTTTTT
v_call: TRBV6-5
clone_size: once
j_call: TRBJ1-4
d_call: TRBD1

cdr3_aa: CASSRSGNYGYTF
cdr3_nt: TGTGCCAGCTCACGGTCGGGAAACTATGGCTACACCTTC
v_call: TRBV18
clone_size: .
j_call: TRBJ1-2
d_call: .

cdr3_aa: CASSPQQGRNYGYTF
cdr3_nt: TGCGCCAGCAGCCCTCAACAGGGGCGAAACTATGGCTACACCTTC
v_call: TRBV5-1
clone_size: .
j_call: TRBJ1-2
d_call: TRBD1

cdr3_aa: CAIAGGGSSYEQYF
cdr3_nt: TGTGCCATCGCGGGGGGGGGAAGCTCCTACGAGCAGTACTTC
v_call: TRBV10-3
clone_size: .
j_call: TRBJ2-7
d_call: TRBD2

cdr3_aa: CAIGAQGQETQYF
cdr3_nt: TGTGCCATCGGGGCCCAGGGCCAAGAGACCCAGTACTTC
v_call: TRBV10-3
clone_size: .
j_call: TRBJ2-5
d_call: .

cdr3_aa: CASRPRQGSVNEQFF
cdr3_nt: TGTGCCAGCAGGCCCCGACAGGGTTCGGTCAATGAGCAGTTCTTC
v_call: TRBV6-4
clone_size: .
j_call: TRBJ2-1
d_call: TRBD1

cdr3_aa: CASSPPPGGEQYF
cdr3_nt: TGTGCCAGCTCACCACCGCCGGGGGGCGAGCAGTACTTC
v_call: TRBV18
clone_size: .
j_call: TRBJ2-7
d_call: TRBD2

cdr3_aa: CASSFPVAPYEQYF
cdr3_nt: TGTGCCAGCAGCTTCCCGGTTGCCCCCTACGAGCAGTACTTC
v_call: TRBV11-2
clone_size: .
j_call: TRBJ2-7
d_call: .

cdr3_aa: CASSLSGRSNQPQHF
cdr3_nt: TGTGCCAGCAGTTTGTCAGGGCGTAGCAATCAGCCCCAGCATTTT
v_call: TRBV28
clone_size: .
j_call: TRBJ1-5
d_call: .

cdr3_aa: CASRLGLDYEQYF
cdr3_nt: TGTGCCAGCAGGCTTGGACTGGACTACGAGCAGTACTTC
v_call: TRBV6-6
clone_size: once
j_call: TRBJ2-7
d_call: .

cdr3_aa: CAISESQGSDTQYF
cdr3_nt: TGTGCCATCAGTGAGTCCCAGGGTTCAGATACGCAGTATTTT
v_call: TRBV10-3
clone_size: .
j_call: TRBJ2-3
d_call: .

cdr3_aa: CASSLEGQGPNQPQHF
cdr3_nt: TGTGCCAGCAGTTTAGAGGGACAAGGACCCAATCAGCCCCAGCATTTT
v_call: TRBV27
clone_size: .
j_call: TRBJ1-5
d_call: .

cdr3_aa: CASSYSIGVEEKLFF
cdr3_nt: TGTGCCAGCAGTTACTCGATCGGGGTAGAGGAAAAACTGTTTTTT
v_call: TRBV6-6
clone_size: .
j_call: TRBJ1-4
d_call: .

cdr3_aa: CASSPGQGNYGYTF
cdr3_nt: TGTGCCAGCAGCCCGGGACAGGGAAACTATGGCTACACCTTC
v_call: TRBV3-1/TRBV3-2
clone_size: .
j_call: TRBJ1-2
d_call: TRBD1

cdr3_aa: CASTLMLSGTDTQYF
cdr3_nt: TGTGCCAGCACCCTGATGCTATCGGGCACAGATACGCAGTATTTT
v_call: TRBV11-2
clone_size: .
j_call: TRBJ2-3
d_call: .

cdr3_aa: CASSLDGGSYNEQFF
cdr3_nt: TGTGCCAGCAGCTTGGACGGCGGAAGTTACAATGAGCAGTTCTTC
v_call: TRBV5-5
clone_size: .
j_call: TRBJ2-1
d_call: .

cdr3_aa: CASSFGQVLYGYTF
cdr3_nt: TGTGCCAGCAGCTTTGGCCAGGTACTCTATGGCTACACCTTC
v_call: TRBV5-6
clone_size: .
j_call: TRBJ1-2
d_call: .

cdr3_aa: CASSFSGLVSGELFF
cdr3_nt: TGTGCCAGCAGCTTCTCCGGACTAGTCAGCGGGGAGCTGTTTTTT
v_call: TRBV11-2
clone_size: .
j_call: TRBJ2-2
d_call: TRBD2

cdr3_aa: CASSYTTVPGGLTF
cdr3_nt: TGTGCCAGCAGTTACACGACAGTGCCCGGGGGCCTGACTTTC
v_call: TRBV6-5
clone_size: .
j_call: TRBJ2-6
d_call: .

cdr3_aa: CASTGRGYVKETQYF
cdr3_nt: TGTGCCAGCACCGGGCGGGGGTATGTGAAAGAGACCCAGTACTTC
v_call: TRBV28
clone_size: .
j_call: TRBJ2-5
d_call: TRBD2

cdr3_aa: CASSYRAQGNQPQHF
cdr3_nt: TGTGCCAGCAGTTACAGGGCCCAGGGGAATCAGCCCCAGCATTTT
v_call: TRBV6-2/TRBV6-3
clone_size: few
j_call: TRBJ1-5
d_call: .

cdr3_aa: CSVEDRKAAEAFF
cdr3_nt: TGCAGCGTTGAAGATCGGAAGGCGGCTGAAGCTTTCTTT
v_call: TRBV29-1
clone_size: .
j_call: TRBJ1-1
d_call: .

cdr3_aa: CASSLDTTAYEQYF
cdr3_nt: TGTGCCAGCAGCTTAGATACGACAGCCTACGAGCAGTACTTC
v_call: TRBV11-2
clone_size: .
j_call: TRBJ2-7
d_call: .

cdr3_aa: CASSQVQGGSPLHF
cdr3_nt: TGTGCCAGCAGCCAAGTACAGGGTGGGTCACCCCTCCACTTT
v_call: TRBV3-1/TRBV3-2
clone_size: few
j_call: TRBJ1-6
d_call: .

cdr3_aa: CASSQDGGSFYGYTF
cdr3_nt: TGCGCCAGCAGCCAAGACGGGGGGTCGTTTTATGGCTACACCTTC
v_call: TRBV4-1
clone_size: .
j_call: TRBJ1-2
d_call: .

cdr3_aa: CASRRQGETEAFF
cdr3_nt: TGTGCCAGCAGACGACAGGGTGAGACTGAAGCTTTCTTT
v_call: TRBV9
clone_size: .
j_call: TRBJ1-1
d_call: TRBD1

cdr3_aa: CASSSRDTGYEQYF
cdr3_nt: TGTGCCAGCTCCTCCAGGGACACCGGCTACGAGCAGTACTTC
v_call: TRBV7-8
clone_size: .
j_call: TRBJ2-7
d_call: .

cdr3_aa: CASTRQGTEAFF
cdr3_nt: TGTGCCAGTACTCGACAGGGGACTGAAGCTTTCTTT
v_call: TRBV19
clone_size: .
j_call: TRBJ1-1
d_call: TRBD1

cdr3_aa: CASGTVPSVGEKLFF
cdr3_nt: TGTGCCAGCGGGACAGTCCCCTCAGTCGGTGAAAAACTGTTTTTT
v_call: TRBV2
clone_size: many
j_call: TRBJ1-4
d_call: TRBD1

cdr3_aa: CASSLDLSRNTEAFF
cdr3_nt: TGTGCCAGCAGCTTAGATCTCTCGAGGAACACTGAAGCTTTCTTT
v_call: TRBV7-9
clone_size: .
j_call: TRBJ1-1
d_call: .

cdr3_aa: CAAGTLGLLARTSDYGYTF
cdr3_nt: TGTGCCGCAGGGACTCTAGGTCTTTTGGCCCGGACAAGTGACTATGGCTACACCTTC
v_call: TRBV10-3
clone_size: .
j_call: TRBJ1-2
d_call: .

cdr3_aa: CASSNGGQPQHF
cdr3_nt: TGTGCCAGCAGTAACGGGGGGCAGCCCCAGCATTTT
v_call: TRBV6-6
clone_size: .
j_call: TRBJ1-5
d_call: .

cdr3_aa: CASSLLAGGSSYEQYF
cdr3_nt: TGCGCCAGCAGCTTACTAGCGGGGGGTTCCTCCTACGAGCAGTACTTC
v_call: TRBV4-3
clone_size: .
j_call: TRBJ2-7
d_call: TRBD2

cdr3_aa: CASSQEVPGREVFSGANVLTF
cdr3_nt: TGTGCCAGCAGCCAAGAGGTACCGGGAAGGGAGGTGTTCTCTGGGGCCAACGTCCTGACTTTC
v_call: TRBV4-2
clone_size: few
j_call: TRBJ2-6
d_call: .

cdr3_aa: CASGQGILNTEAFF
cdr3_nt: TGTGCCAGTGGACAGGGCATTCTGAACACTGAAGCTTTCTTT
v_call: TRBV2
clone_size: .
j_call: TRBJ1-1
d_call: TRBD1

cdr3_aa: CASSLTVDNSPLHF
cdr3_nt: TGTGCCAGCAGCCTAACAGTGGATAATTCACCCCTCCACTTT
v_call: TRBV6-5
clone_size: .
j_call: TRBJ1-6
d_call: .

cdr3_aa: CASRRLAEETQYF
cdr3_nt: TGTGCCAGCAGACGACTAGCGGAAGAGACCCAGTACTTC
v_call: TRBV11-2
clone_size: .
j_call: TRBJ2-5
d_call: TRBD2

cdr3_aa: CASSTGQDTYEQYF
cdr3_nt: TGTGCCAGTAGCACCGGACAGGACACCTACGAGCAGTACTTC
v_call: TRBV19
clone_size: .
j_call: TRBJ2-7
d_call: TRBD1

cdr3_aa: CASTPGQGRGSYEQYF
cdr3_nt: TGTGCCAGCACACCGGGACAGGGTAGAGGCTCCTACGAGCAGTACTTC
v_call: TRBV28
clone_size: .
j_call: TRBJ2-7
d_call: TRBD1

cdr3_aa: CASSLGTETDTQYF
cdr3_nt: TGCGCCAGCAGCTTGGGGACAGAGACAGATACGCAGTATTTT
v_call: TRBV5-1
clone_size: .
j_call: TRBJ2-3
d_call: .

cdr3_aa: CASSWTHNEQFF
cdr3_nt: TGTGCCAGCAGTTGGACACACAATGAGCAGTTCTTC
v_call: TRBV6-5
clone_size: .
j_call: TRBJ2-1
d_call: .

cdr3_aa: CASSLSDREGNEQFF
cdr3_nt: TGCGCCAGCAGCTTGAGCGACAGGGAAGGTAATGAGCAGTTCTTC
v_call: TRBV5-1
clone_size: .
j_call: TRBJ2-1
d_call: TRBD1

cdr3_aa: CATSRDRGGYTF
cdr3_nt: TGTGCCACCAGCAGGGACAGGGGAGGCTACACCTTC
v_call: TRBV15
clone_size: once
j_call: TRBJ1-2
d_call: TRBD1

cdr3_aa: CASSPLGGNSNQPQHF
cdr3_nt: TGTGCCAGCAGCCCTTTGGGGGGAAATAGCAATCAGCCCCAGCATTTT
v_call: TRBV28
clone_size: .
j_call: TRBJ1-5
d_call: .

cdr3_aa: CASSPYGQGDTGELFF
cdr3_nt: TGTGCCAGCAGCCCTTATGGACAGGGAGACACCGGGGAGCTGTTTTTT
v_call: TRBV5-4
clone_size: few
j_call: TRBJ2-2
d_call: TRBD1

cdr3_aa: CASSQTGGKAEAFF
cdr3_nt: TGTGCCAGTAGCCAGACAGGGGGCAAGGCTGAAGCTTTCTTT
v_call: TRBV19
clone_size: .
j_call: TRBJ1-1
d_call: TRBD1

cdr3_aa: CASGGGGRPSGNTIYF
cdr3_nt: TGTGCTAGTGGGGGAGGAGGCAGACCCTCTGGAAACACCATATATTTT
v_call: TRBV12-5
clone_size: .
j_call: TRBJ1-3
d_call: .

cdr3_aa: CATSRVSSSYEQYF
cdr3_nt: TGTGCCACCAGCAGAGTTTCGAGCTCCTACGAGCAGTACTTC
v_call: TRBV15
clone_size: .
j_call: TRBJ2-7
d_call: .

cdr3_aa: CASSLALAQTYEQYF
cdr3_nt: TGTGCCAGCAGCTTAGCGCTAGCGCAGACCTACGAGCAGTACTTC
v_call: TRBV7-2
clone_size: once
j_call: TRBJ2-7
d_call: .

cdr3_aa: CASSLLGRGVATGNTIYF
cdr3_nt: TGTGCCAGCAGCCTATTGGGCCGGGGGGTCGCCACTGGAAACACCATATATTTT
v_call: TRBV7-6
clone_size: .
j_call: TRBJ1-3
d_call: .

cdr3_aa: CASSKGQGLVVEQFF
cdr3_nt: TGTGCCAGCAGCAAAGGACAGGGTTTGGTGGTTGAGCAGTTCTTC
v_call: TRBV5-4
clone_size: .
j_call: TRBJ2-1
d_call: TRBD1

cdr3_aa: CSVLISGGDYNEQFF
cdr3_nt: TGCAGCGTCCTAATAAGCGGGGGGGACTACAATGAGCAGTTCTTC
v_call: TRBV29-1
clone_size: .
j_call: TRBJ2-1
d_call: TRBD2

cdr3_aa: CASSLGRGLYNSPLHF
cdr3_nt: TGTGCCAGCAGTTTAGGTAGAGGGCTATATAATTCACCCCTCCACTTT
v_call: TRBV27
clone_size: once
j_call: TRBJ1-6
d_call: .

cdr3_aa: CASSLDSGGRIPGANVLTF
cdr3_nt: TGTGCCAGCAGCTTAGATTCAGGCGGGAGGATACCCGGGGCCAACGTCCTGACTTTC
v_call: TRBV11-3
clone_size: .
j_call: TRBJ2-6
d_call: TRBD2

cdr3_aa: CSVEAEKYPYEQYF
cdr3_nt: TGCAGCGTTGAAGCGGAGAAATACCCCTACGAGCAGTACTTC
v_call: TRBV29-1
clone_size: once
j_call: TRBJ2-7
d_call: .